These 22 T cell receptor beta chains were all obtained from the same sample, sequenced in a study of T-cell memory formation after mild COVID-19 (dated by TCRdb to the early 2020s). Library preparation used 5' RACE. TCRdb lists the instrument as Illumina NovaSeq 6000. Clones were called with MiXCR by TCRdb after fastp trimmed the public reads at Q25, and only in-frame beta chains were retained. When rows share a CDR3 protein, they turn into one entry using the most common DNA and genes. The sample table lists under 700,000 distinct CDR3 sequences, just over 20% of them with a count of one. The ten largest make up around 13% of the sample. Sequenced input: PBMCs or a T cell subset sorted from them (not recorded which). Every receptor here comes from an adult woman who had mild COVID-19 (a few samples of this study predate the infection). The sample titles of this study are shuffled in the database, so cell type and time point are left out; the donor was told from shared clones.

This clonotype showed up just a few times. This chain links TRBV5-1 with TRBJ1-1, with 8 bases aligning to TRBD1. The germline V gene has CDR1 SGHRS and CDR2 YFSETQ. The CDR3 length is 16 residues. J lost 4 bases, V lost 4 bases, and 12 bases had no gene match. Here the CDR3 reads CASSIRQGRAGTEAFF. The CDR3 coding sequence is TGCGCCAGCAGCATAAGACAGGGGCGGGCGGGCACTGAAGCTTTCTTT.

V usage is TRBV12-3 or TRBV12-4 and J usage is TRBJ1-2; D not resolved. The germline V and J ends were trimmed by 5 bases and 5 bases, with 15 bases remaining between them. The CDR3 totals 14 residues. The CDR3 is CASSPRASSYGYTF. CDR3 in DNA: TGTGCCAGCAGTCCTCGGGCTTCATCATATGGCTACACCTTC.

V is TRBV20-1 and J is TRBJ2-7; perhaps TRBD2 as D (5 bases). The CDR3 is made up of 14 amino acids. Looked up from germline, CDR1 is DFQATT and CDR2 is SNEGSKA (reference sequence). V was shortened by 3 bases and J by 0 bases, with 12 bases between the two germline ends. Written as DNA, the CDR3 is TGCAGTGCTAGCGGGGATCCCTCCTCCTACGAGCAGTACTTC. Protein: CSASGDPSSYEQYF.

The chain uses TRBV5-4 and TRBJ2-5; D might be TRBD1 (6 bases). The CDR3 length is 15 residues. CDR1 is SGHNT and CDR2 is YYREEE in the germline V gene (reference sequence). Trimming took 4 bases from V and 3 from J, leaving 16 bases between them. CDR3 amino acids: CASSPTTGFKETQYF. The CDR3 DNA follows: TGTGCCAGCAGCCCAACTACAGGGTTCAAAGAGACCCAGTACTTC. The full variable domain, completed using reference TRBV5-4 and TRBJ2-5, is ETGVTQSPTHLIKTRGQQVTLRCSSQSGHNTVSWYQQALGQGPQFIFQYYREEENGRGNFPPRFSGLQFPNYSSELNVNALELDDSALYLCASSPTTGFKETQYFGPGTRLLVL.

The chain combines TRBV7-9 with TRBJ2-1; a weak D match, TRBD2 (7 bases). The CDR3 sequence is 14 residues long. Trimming took 0 bases from V and 9 from J, leaving 12 bases between them. Germline V gene lookup returns CDR1 SEHNR and CDR2 FQNEAQ (reference sequence). The CDR3 DNA follows: TGTGCCAGCAGCTTAGCAGGGGGAGGGAGTGAGCAGTTCTTC. This translates into CASSLAGGGSEQFF.

V gene TRBV29-1 combines with J gene TRBJ1-5, with D maybe TRBD1 (5 bases). Per the germline V gene, CDR1 is SQVTM and CDR2 is ANQGSEA. The CDR3 runs to 11 residues. The CDR3 sequence: CSRTRDQPQHF. The CDR3 bases are TGCAGTAGGACACGGGATCAGCCCCAGCATTTT.

This clonotype was seen only a few times. This chain uses TRBV10-3 with TRBJ2-7, with D hard to call. The CDR3 has 14 residues. Trimming cost V 5 bases and J 3 bases, with 14 bases left between them. CDR1 is ENHRY, CDR2 SYGVKD, per germline. The CDR3 nucleotides are TGTGCCATCAGTAAGGACCTCCTAGGCTACGAGCAGTACTTC. Its protein is CAISKDLLGYEQYF.

The chain has TRBV24-1 and TRBJ2-1; 10 bases line up with TRBD2. The ends lost 2 bases at V and 6 bases at J; junction bases unmatched: 3. Germline assignment: CDR1 KGHDR and CDR2 SFDVKD. The CDR3 spans 15 residues. As DNA, the CDR3 is TGTGCCACCAGTGATTCCAGCGGGAGGGCCAATGAGCAGTTCTTC. This translates into CATSDSSGRANEQFF.

This clonotype came up a few times. This chain links TRBV24-1 with TRBJ2-2; 7 positions agree with TRBD1. The CDR3 loop spans 15 amino acids. Germline CDR1 KGHDR, CDR2 SFDVKD. V was clipped by 4 bases and J by 4 bases; unmatched bases: 5. The CDR3 here is CATSEPGQITGELFF. The CDR3 nucleotides are TGTGCCACCAGTGAACCGGGACAGATCACCGGGGAGCTGTTTTTT.

The DNA of the CDR3 is TGTGCCTGGAGTCCCGGGACTGGGCCCGCCAATGAGCAGTTCTTC. Protein product: CAWSPGTGPANEQFF. This rearrangement joins TRBV30 to TRBJ2-1; TRBD2 might be the D (6 bases). V was trimmed by 2 bases and J by 6 bases, leaving 17 bases between them. The CDR3 has 15 amino acids. CDR1 and CDR2 from the germline V gene are GTSNPN and SVGIG (reference sequence).

J is TRBJ2-1 and V is TRBV6-5; no clear D. The CDR3 has 14 amino acids. Germline V gives CDR1 MNHEY, CDR2 SVGAGI. Trimming removed 2 bases at V and 2 bases at J, with 7 bases between. CDR3 in amino acids: CASSYGGTYNEQFF. CDR3 nucleotide sequence: TGTGCCAGCAGTTACGGTGGGACCTACAATGAGCAGTTCTTC.

This chain links TRBV6-2 or TRBV6-3 with TRBJ2-1; D not certain. Per germline, CDR1 MNHEY and CDR2 SVGEGT. The CDR3 totals 12 residues. The V and J ends lost 2 bases and 6 bases respectively, with 5 bases between them. Here the CDR3 DNA reads TGTGCCAGCAGTTACGGATTCAATGAGCAGTTCTTC. Its translation: CASSYGFNEQFF.

V and J are TRBV5-1 and TRBJ2-1; D is unresolved. The CDR3 has 15 amino acids. The V end lost 0 bases, the J end lost 8 bases, and 15 bases lay between the germline ends. In germline, CDR1 is SGHRS, CDR2 YFSETQ. The CDR3 loop is CASSLGGFFVDEQFF. As DNA, the CDR3 is TGCGCCAGCAGCTTGGGGGGATTTTTTGTGGATGAGCAGTTCTTC.

Regarding this clonotype: An end of the junction does not agree with germline; a read error may underlie this. For the CDR3, the DNA is TGTGCCAGCAGCTGGGACAGTCAAGATACCCAGTACTTC. This codes for CASSWDSQDTQYF. This sequence joins TRBV7-3 and TRBJ2-5; 7 bases are shared with TRBD1. Germline CDR1 reads SGHTA; CDR2 reads FQGTGA. CDR3 size: 13 residues.

The chain joins TRBV7-2 to TRBJ1-5; D gene ambiguous. The germline V gene has CDR1 SGHTA and CDR2 FQGNSA. This CDR3 has 17 residues. Trimming left V 0 bases short and J 6 bases short, with 18 bases between. Here the CDR3 DNA reads TGTGCCAGCAGCTTAGCCCCTCCCGGGTCCCTTTCTCAGCCCCAGCATTTT. Translation: CASSLAPPGSLSQPQHF.

The genes are TRBV12-3 or TRBV12-4 and TRBJ1-3; D remains ambiguous. V dropped 5 bases and J dropped 4 bases, with 18 bases sitting between them. This CDR3 contains 16 residues. CDR3 in amino acids: CASSPRHMVDGNTIYF. CDR3 sequence (DNA): TGTGCCAGCAGTCCTAGACATATGGTTGACGGAAACACCATATATTTT.

This chain connects TRBV9 to TRBJ2-1; either TRBD1 or TRBD2 may fit D (5 bases each). V gave up 3 bases and J gave up 4 bases, with 14 bases separating them. This CDR3 is 15 amino acids long. CDR1 and CDR2 (germline): SGDLS, YYNGEE. CDR3 DNA: TGTGCCAGCAGCGAAGCCGGGACGGTTTACAATGAGCAGTTCTTC. As protein: CASSEAGTVYNEQFF.

The chain has TRBV9 and TRBJ2-1, with D hard to call. V lost 4 bases and J 6 bases, leaving 11 bases between the germline ends. The CDR3 length is 13 residues. CDR1 is SGDLS, CDR2 YYNGEE, per germline. CDR3 bases: TGTGCCAGCAGCCTCCCAGTAGGCAATGAGCAGTTCTTC. As protein: CASSLPVGNEQFF.

This clonotype was seen a few times. This rearrangement joins TRBV7-9 to TRBJ2-7, with 11 bases matching TRBD2. J was trimmed by 4 bases and V by 5 bases; bases with no gene match: 10. CDR1 is SEHNR, CDR2 FQNEAQ, per germline (reference sequence). This CDR3 spans 16 amino acids. In DNA, the CDR3 is TGTGCCAGCAGCCCCCTTTCTACTAGCGGGGGTTACGAGCAGTACTTC. Translating it yields CASSPLSTSGGYEQYF. The full variable domain, rest sourced from reference TRBV7-9 and TRBJ2-7, is DTGVSQNPRHKITKRGQNVTFRCDPISEHNRLYWYRQTLGQGPEFLTYFQNEAQLEKSRLLSDRFSAERPKGSFSTLEIQRTEQGDSAMYLCASSPLSTSGGYEQYFGPGTRLTVT.

This clonotype has a count of ten or more. The chain couples TRBV18 to TRBJ2-3; 8 nucleotides align to TRBD1. The CDR3 consists of 14 residues. The germline V gene encodes CDR1 KGHSH and CDR2 LQKENI. The V and J ends lost 4 bases and 0 bases, in that order; junction bases with no gene match: 0. The CDR3 nucleotides are TGTGCCAGCTCACGGGACAGGAGCACAGATACGCAGTATTTT. This sequence encodes CASSRDRSTDTQYF.

J is TRBJ2-2 and V is TRBV29-1; D not certain. The CDR3 has 14 residues. The V and J ends lost 1 base and 0 bases respectively, with 6 bases between them. Per the germline V gene, CDR1 is SQVTM and CDR2 is ANQGSEA. In nucleotides, the CDR3 is TGCAGCGTTGAAGGACCGACGAACACCGGGGAGCTGTTTTTT. It is translated as CSVEGPTNTGELFF.

This clonotype occurred many times. This sequence joins TRBV6-2 or TRBV6-3 and TRBJ1-1, with 10 bases matching TRBD1. The CDR3 length is 15 residues. The V gene end was trimmed by 6 bases and the J gene end by 5 bases; junction bases not matched to a gene: 9. Germline values: CDR1 MNHEY, CDR2 SVGEGT. Here the CDR3 DNA reads TGTGCCAGCAGGGACAGACAGGGGGCAATAACTGAAGCTTTCTTT. Translated, it gives CASRDRQGAITEAFF.